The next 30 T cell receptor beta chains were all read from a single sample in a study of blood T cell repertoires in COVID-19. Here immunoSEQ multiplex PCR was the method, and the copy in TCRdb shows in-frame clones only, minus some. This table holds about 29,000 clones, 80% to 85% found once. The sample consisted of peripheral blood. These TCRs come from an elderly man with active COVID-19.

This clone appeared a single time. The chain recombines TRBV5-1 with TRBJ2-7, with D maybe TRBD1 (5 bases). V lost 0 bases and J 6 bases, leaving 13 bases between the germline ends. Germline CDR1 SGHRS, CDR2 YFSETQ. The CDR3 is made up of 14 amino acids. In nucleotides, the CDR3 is TGCGCCAGCAGCTTGGCAGGGAATTCGGGCGAGCAGTACTTC. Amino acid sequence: CASSLAGNSGEQYF.

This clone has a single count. The CDR3 DNA sequence: TGTGCCAGCAGCTTGGGACAGGGAACAGAGACCCAGTACTTC. It translates to CASSLGQGTETQYF. The chain is built from TRBV7-9 and TRBJ2-5, with 9 bases matching TRBD1. Germline V gene sequence: CDR1 SEHNR, CDR2 FQNEAQ (reference sequence). The V and J ends lost 3 bases and 4 bases, in that order; junction bases with no gene match: 3. This CDR3 comprises 14 residues.

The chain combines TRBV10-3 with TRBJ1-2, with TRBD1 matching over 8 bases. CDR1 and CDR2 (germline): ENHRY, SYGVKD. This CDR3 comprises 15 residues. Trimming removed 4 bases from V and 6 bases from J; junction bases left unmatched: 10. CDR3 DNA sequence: TGTGCCATCAGTGTTGCGTCAGGGGGCGTCGATGGCTACACCTTC. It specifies CAISVASGGVDGYTF.

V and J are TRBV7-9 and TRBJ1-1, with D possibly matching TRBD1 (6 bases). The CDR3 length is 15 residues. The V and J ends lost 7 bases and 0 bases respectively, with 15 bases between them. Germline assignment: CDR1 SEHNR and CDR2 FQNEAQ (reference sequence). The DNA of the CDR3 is TGTGCCAGCATCTCACAGGGAGTCATGAACACTGAAGCTTTCTTT. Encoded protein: CASISQGVMNTEAFF.

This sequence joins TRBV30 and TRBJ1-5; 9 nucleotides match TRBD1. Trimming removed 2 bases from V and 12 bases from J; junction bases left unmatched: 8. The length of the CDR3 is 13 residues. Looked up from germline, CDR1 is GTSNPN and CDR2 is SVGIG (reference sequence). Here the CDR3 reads CAWSFDRGAYQHF. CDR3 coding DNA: TGTGCCTGGAGTTTCGACAGGGGGGCCTACCAGCATTTT.

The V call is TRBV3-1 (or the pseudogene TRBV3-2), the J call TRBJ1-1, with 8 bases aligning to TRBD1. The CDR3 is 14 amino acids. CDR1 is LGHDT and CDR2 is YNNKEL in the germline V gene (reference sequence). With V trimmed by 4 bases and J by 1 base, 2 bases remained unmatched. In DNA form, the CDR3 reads TGTGCCAGCAGCCTAGGGACAGGGAACACTGAAGCTTTCTTT. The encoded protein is CASSLGTGNTEAFF.

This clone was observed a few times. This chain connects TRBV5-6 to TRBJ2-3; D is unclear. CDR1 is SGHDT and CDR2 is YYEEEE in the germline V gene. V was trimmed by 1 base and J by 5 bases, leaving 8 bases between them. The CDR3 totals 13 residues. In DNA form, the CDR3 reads TGTGCCAGCAGCTTGCCAGTCCAAGATACGCAGTATTTT. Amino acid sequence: CASSLPVQDTQYF. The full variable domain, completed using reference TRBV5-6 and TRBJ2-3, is DAGVTQSPTHLIKTRGQQVTLRCSPKSGHDTVSWYQQALGQGPQFIFQYYEEEERQRGNFPDRFSGHQFPNYSSELNVNALLLGDSALYLCASSLPVQDTQYFGPGTRLTVL.

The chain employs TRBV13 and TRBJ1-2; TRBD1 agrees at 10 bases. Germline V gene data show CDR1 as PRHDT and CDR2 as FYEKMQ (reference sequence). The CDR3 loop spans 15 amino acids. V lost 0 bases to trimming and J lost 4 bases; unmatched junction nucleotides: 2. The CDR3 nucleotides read TGTGCCAGCAGCTTAGGTGGACAGGGGGTCTATGGCTACACCTTC. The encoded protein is CASSLGGQGVYGYTF.

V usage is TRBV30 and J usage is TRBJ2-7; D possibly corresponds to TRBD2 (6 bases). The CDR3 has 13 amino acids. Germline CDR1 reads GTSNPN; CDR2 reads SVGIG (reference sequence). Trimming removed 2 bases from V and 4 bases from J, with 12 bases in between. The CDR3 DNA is TGTGCCTGGAGTAGAGGACTACCTTACGAGCAGTACTTC. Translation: CAWSRGLPYEQYF.

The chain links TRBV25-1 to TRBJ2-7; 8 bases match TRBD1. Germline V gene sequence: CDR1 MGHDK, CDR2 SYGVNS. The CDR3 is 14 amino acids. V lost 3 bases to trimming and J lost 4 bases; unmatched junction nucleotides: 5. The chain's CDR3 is CASSDSGGPYEQYF. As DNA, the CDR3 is TGTGCCAGCAGTGATTCAGGGGGCCCATACGAGCAGTACTTC.

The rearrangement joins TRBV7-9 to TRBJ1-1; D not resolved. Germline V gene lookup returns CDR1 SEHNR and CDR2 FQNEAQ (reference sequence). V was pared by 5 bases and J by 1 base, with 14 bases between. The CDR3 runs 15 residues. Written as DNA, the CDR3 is TGTGCCAGCAGCCAAAGGAGGGCAGGGAACACTGAAGCTTTCTTT. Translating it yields CASSQRRAGNTEAFF.

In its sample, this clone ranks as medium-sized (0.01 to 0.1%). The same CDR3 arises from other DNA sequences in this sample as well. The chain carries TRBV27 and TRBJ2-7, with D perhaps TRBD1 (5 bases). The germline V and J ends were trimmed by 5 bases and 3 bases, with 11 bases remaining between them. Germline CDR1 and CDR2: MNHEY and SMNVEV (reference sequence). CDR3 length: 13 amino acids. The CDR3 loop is CASSPTGLYEQYF. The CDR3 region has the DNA TGTGCCAGCAGTCCCACAGGTCTCTACGAGCAGTACTTC.

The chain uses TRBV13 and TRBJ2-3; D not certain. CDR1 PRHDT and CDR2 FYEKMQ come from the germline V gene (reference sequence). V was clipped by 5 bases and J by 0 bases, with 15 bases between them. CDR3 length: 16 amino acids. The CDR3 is CASSPARQLSTDTQYF. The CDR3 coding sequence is TGTGCCAGCAGCCCAGCCCGACAATTAAGCACAGATACGCAGTATTTT. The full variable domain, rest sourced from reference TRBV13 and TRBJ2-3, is AAGVIQSPRHLIKEKRETATLKCYPIPRHDTVYWYQQGPGQDPQFLISFYEKMQSDKGSIPDRFSAQQFSDYHSELNMSSLELGDSALYFCASSPARQLSTDTQYFGPGTRLTVL.

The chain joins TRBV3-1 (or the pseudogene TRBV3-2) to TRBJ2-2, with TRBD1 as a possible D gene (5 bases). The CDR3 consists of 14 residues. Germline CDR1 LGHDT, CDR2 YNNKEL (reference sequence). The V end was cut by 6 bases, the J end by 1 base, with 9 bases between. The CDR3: CASRRGQNTGELFF. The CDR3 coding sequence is TGTGCCAGCAGGCGTGGACAGAACACCGGGGAGCTGTTTTTT.

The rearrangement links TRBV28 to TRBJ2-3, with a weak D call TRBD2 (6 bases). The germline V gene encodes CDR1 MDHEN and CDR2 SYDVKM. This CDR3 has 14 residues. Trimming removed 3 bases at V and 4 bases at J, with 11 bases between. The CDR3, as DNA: TGTGCCAGCAGTTTGGGGGGAAGCGCAGATACGCAGTATTTT. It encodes CASSLGGSADTQYF. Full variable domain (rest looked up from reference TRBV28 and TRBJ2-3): DVKVTQSSRYLVKRTGEKVFLECVQDMDHENMFWYRQDPGLGLRLIYFSYDVKMKEKGDIPEGYSVSREKKERFSLILESASTNQTSMYLCASSLGGSADTQYFGPGTRLTVL.

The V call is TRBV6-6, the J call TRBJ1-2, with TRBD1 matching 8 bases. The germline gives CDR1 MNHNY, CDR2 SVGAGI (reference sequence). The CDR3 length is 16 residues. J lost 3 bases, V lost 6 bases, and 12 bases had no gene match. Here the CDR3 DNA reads TGTGCCAGCAGATCCAAATCAGGGGGCGGGGACTATGGCTACACCTTC. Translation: CASRSKSGGGDYGYTF.

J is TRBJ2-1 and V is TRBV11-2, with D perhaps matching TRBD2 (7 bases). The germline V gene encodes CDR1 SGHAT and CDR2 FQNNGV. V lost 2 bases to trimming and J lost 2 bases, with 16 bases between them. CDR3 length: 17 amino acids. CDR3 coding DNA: TGTGCCAGCAGCTTATCGGGGGGCCGAGGCGCCTACAATGAGCAGTTCTTC. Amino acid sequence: CASSLSGGRGAYNEQFF.

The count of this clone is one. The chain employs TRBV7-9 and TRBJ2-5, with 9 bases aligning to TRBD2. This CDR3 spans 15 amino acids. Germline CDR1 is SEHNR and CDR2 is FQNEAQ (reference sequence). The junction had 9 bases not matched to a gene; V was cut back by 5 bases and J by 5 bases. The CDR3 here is CASSPRGGGAETQYF. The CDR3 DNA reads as TGTGCCAGCAGCCCGAGGGGCGGGGGGGCTGAGACCCAGTACTTC.

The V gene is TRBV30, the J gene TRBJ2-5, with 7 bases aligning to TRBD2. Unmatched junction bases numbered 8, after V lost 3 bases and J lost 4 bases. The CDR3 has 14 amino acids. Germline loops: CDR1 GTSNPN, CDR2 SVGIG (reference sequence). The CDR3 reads CAWSRTRTRETQYF. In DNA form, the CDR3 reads TGTGCCTGGAGCAGGACTAGGACGCGAGAGACCCAGTACTTC.

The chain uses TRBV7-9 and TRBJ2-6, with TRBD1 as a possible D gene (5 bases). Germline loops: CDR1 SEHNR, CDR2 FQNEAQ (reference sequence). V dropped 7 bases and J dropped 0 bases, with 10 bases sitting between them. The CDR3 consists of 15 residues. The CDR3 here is CASNVGDSGANVLTF. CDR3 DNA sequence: TGTGCCAGCAACGTAGGGGACTCTGGGGCCAACGTCCTGACTTTC. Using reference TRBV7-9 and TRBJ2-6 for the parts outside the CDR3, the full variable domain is DTGVSQNPRHKITKRGQNVTFRCDPISEHNRLYWYRQTLGQGPEFLTYFQNEAQLEKSRLLSDRFSAERPKGSFSTLEIQRTEQGDSAMYLCASNVGDSGANVLTFGAGSRLTVL.

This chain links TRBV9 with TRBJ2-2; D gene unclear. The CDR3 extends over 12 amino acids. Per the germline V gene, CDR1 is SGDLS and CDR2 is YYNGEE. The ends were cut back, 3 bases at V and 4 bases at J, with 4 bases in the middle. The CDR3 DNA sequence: TGTGCCAGCAGCGCCCTCACCGGGGAGCTGTTTTTT. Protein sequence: CASSALTGELFF.

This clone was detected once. CDR3 loop: CASSPNRGKGTEAFF. In DNA, the CDR3 is TGTGCCAGCAGCCCAAACCGGGGTAAGGGTACTGAAGCTTTCTTT. The V and J genes are TRBV5-8 and TRBJ1-1; D unresolved. V was clipped by 4 bases and J by 5 bases, with 18 bases between them. Germline CDR1 is SGHTS and CDR2 is YDEGEE. The CDR3 has 15 residues. The entire variable domain, with the rest obtained from reference TRBV5-8 and TRBJ1-1, is as follows: EAGVTQSPTHLIKTRGQQATLRCSPISGHTSVYWYQQALGLGLQFLLWYDEGEERNRGNFPPRFSGRQFPNYSSELNVNALELEDSALYLCASSPNRGKGTEAFFGQGTRLTVV.

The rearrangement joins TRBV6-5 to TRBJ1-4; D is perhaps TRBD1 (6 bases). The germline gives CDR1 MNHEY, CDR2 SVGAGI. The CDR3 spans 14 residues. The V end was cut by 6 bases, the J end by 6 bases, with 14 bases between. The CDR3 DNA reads TGTGCCAGCAGGTCCGGGGGGCGCGATGAAAAACTGTTTTTT. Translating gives CASRSGGRDEKLFF.

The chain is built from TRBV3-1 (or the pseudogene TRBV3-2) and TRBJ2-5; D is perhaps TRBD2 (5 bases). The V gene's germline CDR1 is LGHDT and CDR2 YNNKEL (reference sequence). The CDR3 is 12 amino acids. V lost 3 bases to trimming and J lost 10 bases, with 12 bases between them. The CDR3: CASSQGELGQYF. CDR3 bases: TGTGCCAGCAGCCAGGGAGAATTGGGCCAGTACTTC.

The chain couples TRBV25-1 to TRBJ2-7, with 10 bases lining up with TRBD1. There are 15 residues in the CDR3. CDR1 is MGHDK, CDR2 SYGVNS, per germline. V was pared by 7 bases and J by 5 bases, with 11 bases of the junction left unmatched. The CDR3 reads CASTRPGTGVDEQYF. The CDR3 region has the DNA TGTGCCAGCACTCGACCCGGGACAGGGGTGGACGAGCAGTACTTC.

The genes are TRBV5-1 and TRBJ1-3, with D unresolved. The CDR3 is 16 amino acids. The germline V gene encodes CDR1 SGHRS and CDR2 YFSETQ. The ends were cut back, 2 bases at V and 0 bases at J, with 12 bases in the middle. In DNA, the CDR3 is TGCGCCAGCAGCTTAGAGGGTACGTCCTCTGGAAACACCATATATTTT. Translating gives CASSLEGTSSGNTIYF.

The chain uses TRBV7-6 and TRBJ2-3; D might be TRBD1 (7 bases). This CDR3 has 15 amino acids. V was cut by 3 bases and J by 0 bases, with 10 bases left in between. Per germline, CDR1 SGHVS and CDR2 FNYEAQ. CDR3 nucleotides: TGTGCCAGCAGCTTCAGGGGGACTAGCACAGATACGCAGTATTTT. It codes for CASSFRGTSTDTQYF. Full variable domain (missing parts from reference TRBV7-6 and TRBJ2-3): GAGVSQSPRYKVTKRGQDVALRCDPISGHVSLYWYRQALGQGPEFLTYFNYEAQQDKSGLPNDRFSAERPEGSISTLTIQRTEQRDSAMYRCASSFRGTSTDTQYFGPGTRLTVL.

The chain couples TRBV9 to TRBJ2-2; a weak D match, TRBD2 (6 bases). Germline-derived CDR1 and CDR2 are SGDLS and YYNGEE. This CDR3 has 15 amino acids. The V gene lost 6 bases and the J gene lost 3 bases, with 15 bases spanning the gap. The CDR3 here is CASTITTSHTGELFF. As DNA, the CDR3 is TGTGCCAGCACCATTACGACTAGTCACACCGGGGAGCTGTTTTTT.

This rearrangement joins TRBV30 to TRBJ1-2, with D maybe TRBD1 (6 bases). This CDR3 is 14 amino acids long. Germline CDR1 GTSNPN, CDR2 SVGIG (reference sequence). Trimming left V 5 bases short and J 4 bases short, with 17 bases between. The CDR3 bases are TGTGCCTGGGGGGGCGAGTTAGGGGTCTATGGCTACACCTTC. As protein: CAWGGELGVYGYTF.

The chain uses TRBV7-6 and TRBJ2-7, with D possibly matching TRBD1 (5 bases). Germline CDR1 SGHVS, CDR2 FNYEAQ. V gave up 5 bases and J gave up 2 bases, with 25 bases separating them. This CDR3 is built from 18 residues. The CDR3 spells CASSLGVGRGQYPYEQYF. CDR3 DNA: TGTGCCAGCAGCCTAGGGGTCGGAAGGGGCCAATATCCCTACGAGCAGTACTTC.